These 9 T cell receptor beta chains were sequenced from one sample in a study of blood T cells in healthy people across ages. Sample-barcoded 5' priming and a J-beta primer mix drove a second PCR of about 7 to 11 cycles. TCRdb passed the 5' RACE reads through MiXCR, listing each CDR3 protein once. The table includes over 1,500,000 distinct CDR3 sequences, 49% detected once. Sequencing was done on a sample of blood. The receptor set was obtained from a woman between 35 and 50 years old in good health.

The chain recombines TRBV4-1 with TRBJ1-4; 9 bases align to TRBD1. The J segment lost 7 bases and the V segment lost 3 bases, leaving 6 bases of the junction unmatched. Germline V lookup: CDR1 MGHRA, CDR2 YSYEKL. This CDR3 comprises 15 residues. In DNA form, the CDR3 reads TGCGCCAGCAGCCAGGGGGACAGGGATTCTGAAAAACTGTTTTTT. It yields the protein CASSQGDRDSEKLFF.

This chain joins TRBV27 and TRBJ2-7; TRBD1 or TRBD2 may be the D gene (5 bases each). This CDR3 is 14 amino acids long. Deletions cut 6 bases from V and 3 bases from J, with 15 bases between. In germline, CDR1 is MNHEY, CDR2 SMNVEV (reference sequence). CDR3 loop: CASSTRDHDYEQYF. CDR3 coding DNA: TGTGCCAGCAGCACCCGGGACCACGACTACGAGCAGTACTTC.

CDR3 DNA sequence: TGCGCCAGCAGCTTGGAAGGGGAGGGTGGCTACACCTTC. Its translation is CASSLEGEGGYTF. This chain joins TRBV5-1 and TRBJ1-2, with D possibly matching TRBD1 (5 bases). From germline, CDR1 is SGHRS and CDR2 YFSETQ. The CDR3 runs 13 residues. Trimming shortened V by 0 bases and J by 7 bases, and 10 bases separated the two germline ends.

This clonotype was counted once. This chain uses TRBV9 with TRBJ1-5, with D hard to call. CDR3 length: 15 amino acids. V lost 0 bases and J 4 bases, leaving 11 bases between the germline ends. Looked up from germline, CDR1 is SGDLS and CDR2 is YYNGEE. CDR3 residues: CASSVGDFRNQPQHF. The CDR3 bases are TGTGCCAGCAGCGTAGGCGACTTCCGAAATCAGCCCCAGCATTTT.

V gene TRBV6-5 combines with J gene TRBJ2-4; 7 nucleotides match TRBD1. The last part of the DNA fits TRBJ2-7 better; the J call may be wrong. The CDR3 runs to 14 residues. From germline, CDR1 is MNHEY and CDR2 SVGAGI. CDR3 amino acids: CASNDREVAYEQYF. In DNA form, the CDR3 reads TGTGCCAGCAACGACAGGGAAGTTGCCTACGAGCAGTACTTC.

This chain connects TRBV12-3 or TRBV12-4 to TRBJ1-1; TRBD1 agrees at 8 bases. The CDR3 consists of 14 residues. V trimming: 5 bases; J trimming: 5 bases; junction bases outside the gene matches: 7. Here the CDR3 reads CASSPRGRRTEAFF. CDR3 bases: TGTGCCAGCAGTCCCAGGGGGCGCAGGACTGAAGCTTTCTTT.

This clonotype was picked up one time. This chain uses TRBV5-1 with TRBJ1-2, with 7 nucleotides matching TRBD1. This CDR3 region has 13 residues. Germline V gene lookup returns CDR1 SGHRS and CDR2 YFSETQ. J lost 8 bases, V lost 5 bases, and 9 bases had no gene match. The CDR3 DNA follows: TGCGCCAGCAGTACTAGACAGGGAGTGGGCTACACCTTC. Its protein product is CASSTRQGVGYTF.

In the case of this clonotype: Sequence at one end of the junction differs from germline and may be a read error. The chain links TRBV13 to TRBJ2-6; D is possibly TRBD1 or TRBD2 (6 bases each). Germline values: CDR1 PRHDT, CDR2 FYEKMQ (reference sequence). The CDR3 is 17 amino acids. The CDR3 sequence is CASSRGGRFSEANVLTF. The CDR3 DNA follows: TGTGCCAGCAGCCGTGGGGGGCGCTTCTCTGAGGCCAACGTCCTGACTTTC.

This sequence joins TRBV7-6 and TRBJ2-5; 7 nucleotides align to TRBD2. CDR3 length: 16 amino acids. The V gene end was trimmed by 7 bases and the J gene end by 5 bases; junction bases not matched to a gene: 16. Germline V gene data show CDR1 as SGHVS and CDR2 as FNYEAQ. CDR3 nucleotides: TGTGCCAGCATGCGGGCTAGCGGAGGAACTCCGGAGACCCAGTACTTC. Encoded protein: CASMRASGGTPETQYF.